A single sample is the source of the 19 T cell receptor beta chains below, sequenced in a study of T cells in narcolepsy. Generated by immunoSEQ multiplex PCR, the TCRdb table keeps only in-frame clones and is missing some. This sample has around 31,000 clones, with around four fifths found just once. The sequenced material came from CD45RA- memory CD4+ T cells from PBMCs. These receptors all stem from a human donor with narcolepsy.

The chain employs TRBV2 and TRBJ2-1; the match to TRBD2 covers 12 bases. Germline trimming cut 9 bases from V and 7 bases from J; bases unmatched to any gene: 7. Germline CDR1 and CDR2: SNHLY and FYNNEI. The CDR3 has 14 residues. The CDR3 sequence is CASSGTSGRNEQFF. The CDR3 DNA sequence: TGTGCCAGTTCCGGGACTAGCGGGCGTAATGAGCAGTTCTTC. Looking up the rest from reference TRBV2 and TRBJ2-1 gives the full variable domain: EPEVTQTPSHQVTQMGQEVILRCVPISNHLYFYWYRQILGQKVEFLVSFYNNEISEKSEIFDDQFSVERPDGSNFTLKIRSTKLEDSAMYFCASSGTSGRNEQFFGPGTRLTVL.

In its sample, this clone was seen once. The J gene is TRBJ2-1, the V gene TRBV6-1, with D possibly TRBD2 on 7 matching bases. V was trimmed by 2 bases and J by 9 bases, leaving 17 bases between them. Germline CDR1 is MNHNS and CDR2 is SASEGT. There are 15 residues in the CDR3. Written as DNA, the CDR3 is TGTGCCAGCAGTGAATTTGGGGGGGGGCCAGTTGAGCAGTTCTTC. Encoded protein: CASSEFGGGPVEQFF.

The chain links TRBV27 to TRBJ1-2; D is perhaps TRBD1 (5 bases). CDR1 is MNHEY, CDR2 SMNVEV, per germline (reference sequence). V lost 7 bases to trimming and J lost 6 bases, with 9 bases between them. The CDR3 is 11 amino acids. CDR3 sequence: CASTGGHGYTF. Written as DNA, the CDR3 is TGTGCCAGCACGGGGGGACATGGCTACACCTTC.

This clone was observed a few times. The chain links TRBV7-2 to TRBJ1-6; D perhaps matches TRBD1 (6 bases). V was cut by 4 bases and J by 10 bases, with 14 bases left in between. This CDR3 contains 14 residues. Germline V lookup: CDR1 SGHTA, CDR2 FQGNSA. CDR3 loop: CASSSHRVGSPLHF. The CDR3 nucleotides are TGTGCCAGCAGCTCTCACAGGGTCGGCTCACCCCTCCACTTT.

This clone was counted between two and nine times. This chain joins TRBV19 and TRBJ2-2, with unresolved D. CDR3 length: 14 amino acids. CDR1 and CDR2 (germline): LNHDA, SQIVND (reference sequence). V lost 1 base and J lost 3, with 6 bases in between. CDR3 nucleotide sequence: TGTGCCAGTAGTATAGTTGCCGACACCGGGGAGCTGTTTTTT. Protein product: CASSIVADTGELFF.

This clone was seen just once. The rearrangement uses TRBV4-1 and TRBJ2-1; the D gene is possibly TRBD2 (7 bases). The germline gives CDR1 MGHRA, CDR2 YSYEKL. This CDR3 is 20 amino acids long. Trimming removed 0 bases from V and 0 bases from J, with 21 bases in between. The CDR3 DNA reads TGCGCCAGCAGCCAAGAAGGTCGGGGGGCCCGGTTGAGCTCCTACAATGAGCAGTTCTTC. This encodes CASSQEGRGARLSSYNEQFF.

J is TRBJ1-4 and V is TRBV29-1; D is unclear. Trimming stripped 4 bases from V and 1 base from J, with 10 bases between. Germline CDR1 SQVTM, CDR2 ANQGSEA. There are 14 residues in the CDR3. The CDR3 sequence is CSVAQQRTNEKLFF. CDR3 nucleotides: TGCAGCGTTGCCCAACAGAGAACTAATGAAAAACTGTTTTTT.

This clone was seen a few times. V and J are TRBV6-1 and TRBJ2-2; 8 bases fit TRBD1. The germline V gene has CDR1 MNHNS and CDR2 SASEGT. The CDR3 consists of 14 residues. V shed 7 bases and J 3 bases; nucleotides not matched to a gene: 4. The CDR3 loop reads CASKAGGYTGELFF. CDR3 bases: TGTGCCAGCAAGGCAGGGGGCTACACCGGGGAGCTGTTTTTT.

This chain links TRBV2 with TRBJ1-1; D might be TRBD1 (5 bases). Trimming took off 11 bases at V and 3 bases at J, with 10 bases between the two ends. This CDR3 has 11 amino acids. Germline CDR1 and CDR2: SNHLY and FYNNEI. CDR3 nucleotide sequence: TGTGCCGTGCTAGGGGACACTGAAGCTTTCTTT. It yields the protein CAVLGDTEAFF. The full variable domain, completed using reference TRBV2 and TRBJ1-1, is EPEVTQTPSHQVTQMGQEVILRCVPISNHLYFYWYRQILGQKVEFLVSFYNNEISEKSEIFDDQFSVERPDGSNFTLKIRSTKLEDSAMYFCAVLGDTEAFFGQGTRLTVV.

Turning to this clone: Because it lacks the conserved phenylalanine or tryptophan at the end, this CDR3 is likely a read error. The J gene is TRBJ1-6, the V gene TRBV19, with D maybe TRBD1 (5 bases). The CDR3 spans 14 residues. Germline loops: CDR1 LNHDA, CDR2 SQIVND (reference sequence). V was cut by 6 bases and J by 0 bases, with 6 bases left in between. CDR3 DNA sequence: TGTGCCAGTAGAGGGACCTCCTATAATTCACCCCTCCACCTT. Its translation is CASRGTSYNSPLHL.

This sequence joins TRBV19 and TRBJ2-3, with unresolved D. V lost 3 bases and J 2 bases, leaving 9 bases between the germline ends. This CDR3 is built from 14 residues. Germline-derived CDR1 and CDR2 are LNHDA and SQIVND (reference sequence). CDR3 loop: CASSIGIHTDTQYF. CDR3 nucleotides: TGTGCCAGTAGTATTGGAATTCACACAGATACGCAGTATTTT.

The V call is TRBV11-2, the J call TRBJ1-3; possible D gene TRBD1, 5 bases. Trimming stripped 2 bases from V and 0 bases from J, with 20 bases between. The CDR3 is made up of 19 amino acids. Germline loops: CDR1 SGHAT, CDR2 FQNNGV. CDR3 DNA sequence: TGTGCCAGCAGCTTAAATTCCCAGGGTCTTGCAATCTCTGGAAACACCATATATTTT. It codes for CASSLNSQGLAISGNTIYF.

This chain's CDR3 is CASSRQGTGANVLTF. In DNA, the CDR3 is TGTGCCAGCAGCCGACAGGGAACTGGGGCCAACGTCCTGACTTTC. V usage is TRBV7-3 and J usage is TRBJ2-6, with TRBD1 matching over 7 bases. The CDR3 is made up of 15 amino acids. Germline loops: CDR1 SGHTA, CDR2 FQGTGA. The V and J ends lost 5 bases and 2 bases, in that order; junction bases with no gene match: 3.

V and J are TRBV7-9 and TRBJ2-2; tentatively, D is TRBD1 (5 bases). The germline CDR1 and CDR2 sequences are SEHNR and FQNEAQ (reference sequence). With 8 bases removed from V and 5 bases from J, the gap between germline ends came to 15 bases. The CDR3 is 14 residues long. The CDR3 bases are TGTGCCAGCCTGTCCCAGGGTAGGACCGGGGAGCTGTTTTTT. It yields the protein CASLSQGRTGELFF. Full variable domain (rest looked up from reference TRBV7-9 and TRBJ2-2): DTGVSQNPRHKITKRGQNVTFRCDPISEHNRLYWYRQTLGQGPEFLTYFQNEAQLEKSRLLSDRFSAERPKGSFSTLEIQRTEQGDSAMYLCASLSQGRTGELFFGEGSRLTVL.

This clone has just one count. This chain links TRBV6-6 with TRBJ1-6; D call uncertain. The CDR3 is 15 amino acids. Trimming cost V 2 bases and J 2 bases, with 7 bases left between them. CDR1 MNHNY and CDR2 SVGAGI come from the germline V gene (reference sequence). Here the CDR3 DNA reads TGTGCCAGCAGTTACGCCGTCGCCTATAATTCACCCCTCCACTTT. Residues: CASSYAVAYNSPLHF.

This sequence joins TRBV5-1 and TRBJ2-6, with D perhaps matching TRBD1 (6 bases). Trimming removed 4 bases at V and 4 bases at J, with 15 bases between. The CDR3 has 16 residues. Germline V CDR1 and CDR2: SGHRS, YFSETQ. DNA for the CDR3: TGCGCCAGCAGCCCAGGGGCTTTCACGGGGGCCAACGTCCTGACTTTC. The encoded protein is CASSPGAFTGANVLTF. Full variable domain (outside the CDR3, taken from reference TRBV5-1 and TRBJ2-6): KAGVTQTPRYLIKTRGQQVTLSCSPISGHRSVSWYQQTPGQGLQFLFEYFSETQRNKGNFPGRFSGRQFSNSRSEMNVSTLELGDSALYLCASSPGAFTGANVLTFGAGSRLTVL.

This sequence joins TRBV30 and TRBJ2-2; D perhaps matches TRBD2 (7 bases). The length of the CDR3 is 15 residues. Germline CDR1 and CDR2: GTSNPN and SVGIG (reference sequence). V was pared by 0 bases and J by 3 bases, with 11 bases between. The CDR3 sequence: CAWSVRGADTGELFF. The CDR3 DNA is TGTGCCTGGAGTGTACGGGGGGCTGACACCGGGGAGCTGTTTTTT.

This rearrangement joins TRBV6-6 to TRBJ1-2; TRBD1 matches 8 bases. J gave up 3 bases and V 4 bases, and 7 bases lay outside the gene matches. The CDR3 sequence is 15 residues long. Germline V CDR1 and CDR2: MNHNY, SVGAGI (reference sequence). The CDR3 spells CASSFPSTGDYGYTF. CDR3 DNA: TGTGCCAGCAGTTTCCCTTCGACAGGGGACTATGGCTACACCTTC.

In its sample, this clone was seen once. The chain joins TRBV28 to TRBJ1-1, with D perhaps TRBD1 (5 bases). Trimming left V 1 base short and J 5 bases short, with 11 bases between. The V gene's germline CDR1 is MDHEN and CDR2 SYDVKM. The length of the CDR3 is 14 residues. CDR3 nucleotides: TGTGCCAGCAGTTTATCTCCAGGGCGGACTGAAGCTTTCTTT. This sequence encodes CASSLSPGRTEAFF. Looking up the rest from reference TRBV28 and TRBJ1-1 gives the full variable domain: DVKVTQSSRYLVKRTGEKVFLECVQDMDHENMFWYRQDPGLGLRLIYFSYDVKMKEKGDIPEGYSVSREKKERFSLILESASTNQTSMYLCASSLSPGRTEAFFGQGTRLTVV.